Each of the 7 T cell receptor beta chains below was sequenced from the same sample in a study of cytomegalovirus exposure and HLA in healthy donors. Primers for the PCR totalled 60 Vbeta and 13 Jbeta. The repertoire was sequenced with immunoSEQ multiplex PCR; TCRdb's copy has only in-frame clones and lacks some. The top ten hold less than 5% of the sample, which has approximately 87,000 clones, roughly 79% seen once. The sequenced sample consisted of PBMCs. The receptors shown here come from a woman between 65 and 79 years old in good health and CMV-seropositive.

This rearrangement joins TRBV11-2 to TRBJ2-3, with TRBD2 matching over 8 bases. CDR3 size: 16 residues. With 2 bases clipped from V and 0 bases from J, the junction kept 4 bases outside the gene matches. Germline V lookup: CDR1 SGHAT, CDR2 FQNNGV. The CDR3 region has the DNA TGTGCCAGCAGCTTATTCCCTAGCGGGAGCACAGATACGCAGTATTTT. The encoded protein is CASSLFPSGSTDTQYF.

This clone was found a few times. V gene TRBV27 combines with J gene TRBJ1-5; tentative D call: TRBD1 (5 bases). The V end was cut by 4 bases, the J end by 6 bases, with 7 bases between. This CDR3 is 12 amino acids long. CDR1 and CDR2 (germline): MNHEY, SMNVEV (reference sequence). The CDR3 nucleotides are TGTGCCAGCAGTTCGGGGGGTCAGCCCCAGCATTTT. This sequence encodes CASSSGGQPQHF.

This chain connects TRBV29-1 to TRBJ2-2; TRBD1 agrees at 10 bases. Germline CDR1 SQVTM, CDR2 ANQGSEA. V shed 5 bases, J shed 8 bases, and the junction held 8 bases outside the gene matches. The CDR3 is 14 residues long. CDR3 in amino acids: CSVTGTGVAGELFF. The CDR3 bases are TGCAGCGTTACCGGGACAGGGGTCGCGGGGGAGCTGTTTTTT.

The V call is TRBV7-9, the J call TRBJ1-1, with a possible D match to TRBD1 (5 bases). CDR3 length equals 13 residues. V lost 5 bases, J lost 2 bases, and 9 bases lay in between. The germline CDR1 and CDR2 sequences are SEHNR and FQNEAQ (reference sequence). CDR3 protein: CASSHGGNTEAFF. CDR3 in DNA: TGTGCCAGCAGCCACGGGGGTAACACTGAAGCTTTCTTT.

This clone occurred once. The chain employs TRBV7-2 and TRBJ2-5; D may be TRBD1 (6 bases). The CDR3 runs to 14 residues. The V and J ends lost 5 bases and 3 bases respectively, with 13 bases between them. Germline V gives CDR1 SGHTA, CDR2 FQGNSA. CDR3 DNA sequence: TGTGCCAGCAGCCCCTCTTACAGGGAAGAGACCCAGTACTTC. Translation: CASSPSYREETQYF.

CDR3 protein: CASSLLTSGRAVLHEQYF. CDR3 DNA: TGTGCCAGCAGCCTCCTTACTAGCGGGAGGGCCGTACTACACGAGCAGTACTTC. The J gene is TRBJ2-7, the V gene TRBV7-2; 13 positions match TRBD2. CDR1 SGHTA and CDR2 FQGNSA come from the germline V gene. The CDR3 consists of 18 residues. V was clipped by 5 bases and J by 5 bases; unmatched bases: 15.

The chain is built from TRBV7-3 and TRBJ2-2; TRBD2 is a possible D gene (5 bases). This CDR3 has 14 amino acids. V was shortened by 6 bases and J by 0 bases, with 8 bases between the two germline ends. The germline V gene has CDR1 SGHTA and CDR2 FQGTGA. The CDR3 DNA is TGTGCCAGCAGTCCCGGGACGAACACCGGGGAGCTGTTTTTT. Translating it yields CASSPGTNTGELFF.